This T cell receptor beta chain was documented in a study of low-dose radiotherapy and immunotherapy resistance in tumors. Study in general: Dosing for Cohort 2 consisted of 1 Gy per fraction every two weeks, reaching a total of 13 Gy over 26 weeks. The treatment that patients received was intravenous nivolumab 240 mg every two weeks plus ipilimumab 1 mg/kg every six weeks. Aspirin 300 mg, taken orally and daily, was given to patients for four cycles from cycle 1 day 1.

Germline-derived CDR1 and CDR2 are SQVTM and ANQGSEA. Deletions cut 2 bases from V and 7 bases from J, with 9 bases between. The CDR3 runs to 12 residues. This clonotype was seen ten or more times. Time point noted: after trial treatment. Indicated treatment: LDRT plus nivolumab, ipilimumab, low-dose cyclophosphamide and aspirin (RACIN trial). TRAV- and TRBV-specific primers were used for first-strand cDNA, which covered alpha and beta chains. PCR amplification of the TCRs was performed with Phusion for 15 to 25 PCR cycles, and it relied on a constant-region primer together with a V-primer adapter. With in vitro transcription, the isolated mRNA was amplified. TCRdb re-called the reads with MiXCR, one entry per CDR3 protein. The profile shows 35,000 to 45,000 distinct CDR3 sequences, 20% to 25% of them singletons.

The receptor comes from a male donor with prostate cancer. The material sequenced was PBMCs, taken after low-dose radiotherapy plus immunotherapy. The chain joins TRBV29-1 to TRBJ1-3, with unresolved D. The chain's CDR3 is CSVEHQGNTIYF. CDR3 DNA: TGCAGCGTTGAACACCAAGGGAACACCATATATTTT.